These 7 T cell receptor beta chains were sequenced from one sample in a study of T cell responses to AZD1222 COVID-19 vaccine. The assay was immunoSEQ multiplex PCR, and TCRdb's table has in-frame clones only and misses some. The top ten hold about 4.3% of the sample, which has 180,000 or so clones, 75% to 90% seen once. The sample here was peripheral blood, taken 28 days after the second dose of the MenACWY control vaccine. These receptors came from an adult who received the MenACWY meningococcal vaccine as a control.

This clone was seen a few times. This chain connects TRBV5-1 to TRBJ2-2; D call uncertain. Trimming shortened V by 0 bases and J by 0 bases, and 12 bases separated the two germline ends. Per the germline V gene, CDR1 is SGHRS and CDR2 is YFSETQ. The CDR3 is made up of 17 amino acids. This CDR3 is CASSLEPTRANTGELFF. DNA for the CDR3: TGCGCCAGCAGCTTGGAACCGACACGAGCGAACACCGGGGAGCTGTTTTTT.

The chain joins TRBV7-2 to TRBJ2-7, with 7 bases lining up with TRBD1. CDR3 length: 13 amino acids. Germline V CDR1 and CDR2: SGHTA, FQGNSA. Trimming took 3 bases from V and 2 from J; bases not matched to a gene: 1. For the CDR3, the DNA is TGTGCCAGCAGCTTTCAGGGGGCCTACGAGCAGTACTTC. Translation gives CASSFQGAYEQYF.

J is TRBJ2-2 and V is TRBV18, with D possibly being TRBD1 (5 bases). Germline assignment: CDR1 KGHSH and CDR2 LQKENI. The CDR3 runs to 16 residues. V lost 3 bases and J 0 bases, leaving 11 bases between the germline ends. CDR3 DNA: TGTGCCAGCTCACCGATGGACACCTCGAACACCGGGGAGCTGTTTTTT. Its protein product is CASSPMDTSNTGELFF.

This clone has just one count. This chain links TRBV7-9 with TRBJ1-6; the D is unclear. Germline CDR1 reads SEHNR; CDR2 reads FQNEAQ (reference sequence). This CDR3 is 12 amino acids long. V was trimmed by 0 bases and J by 11 bases, leaving 5 bases between them. CDR3 in DNA: TGTGCCAGCAGCTTAGCTGGTCCACCCCTCCACTTT. Translating it yields CASSLAGPPLHF.

This chain links TRBV4-2 with TRBJ1-1, with 7 bases lining up with TRBD1. This CDR3 has 16 amino acids. Germline lookup yields CDR1 LGHNA and CDR2 YNFKEQ. The V and J ends lost 1 base and 3 bases, in that order; junction bases with no gene match: 8. The CDR3 sequence: CASSQGRQGLYTEAFF. The CDR3 DNA reads TGTGCCAGCAGCCAAGGGAGACAGGGTTTGTACACTGAAGCTTTCTTT.

CDR3 nucleotide sequence: TGTGCCAGCAGTTTATCAGACATACAAGAGACCCAGTACTTC. As protein: CASSLSDIQETQYF. The chain has TRBV28 and TRBJ2-5; D remains unclear. Trimming stripped 1 base from V and 2 bases from J, with 8 bases between. The CDR3 is 14 residues long. CDR1 is MDHEN, CDR2 SYDVKM, per germline.

V and J are TRBV6-2 or TRBV6-3 and TRBJ2-7; D is unresolved. Germline V gene data show CDR1 as MNHEY and CDR2 as SVGEGT. The CDR3 contains 15 residues. Trimming pared 6 bases from V and 1 base from J, leaving 16 bases between. The CDR3, as DNA: TGTGCCAGCAGCCTTCTTACCCCAGCTTCCTACGAGCAGTACTTC. Amino acid sequence: CASSLLTPASYEQYF.